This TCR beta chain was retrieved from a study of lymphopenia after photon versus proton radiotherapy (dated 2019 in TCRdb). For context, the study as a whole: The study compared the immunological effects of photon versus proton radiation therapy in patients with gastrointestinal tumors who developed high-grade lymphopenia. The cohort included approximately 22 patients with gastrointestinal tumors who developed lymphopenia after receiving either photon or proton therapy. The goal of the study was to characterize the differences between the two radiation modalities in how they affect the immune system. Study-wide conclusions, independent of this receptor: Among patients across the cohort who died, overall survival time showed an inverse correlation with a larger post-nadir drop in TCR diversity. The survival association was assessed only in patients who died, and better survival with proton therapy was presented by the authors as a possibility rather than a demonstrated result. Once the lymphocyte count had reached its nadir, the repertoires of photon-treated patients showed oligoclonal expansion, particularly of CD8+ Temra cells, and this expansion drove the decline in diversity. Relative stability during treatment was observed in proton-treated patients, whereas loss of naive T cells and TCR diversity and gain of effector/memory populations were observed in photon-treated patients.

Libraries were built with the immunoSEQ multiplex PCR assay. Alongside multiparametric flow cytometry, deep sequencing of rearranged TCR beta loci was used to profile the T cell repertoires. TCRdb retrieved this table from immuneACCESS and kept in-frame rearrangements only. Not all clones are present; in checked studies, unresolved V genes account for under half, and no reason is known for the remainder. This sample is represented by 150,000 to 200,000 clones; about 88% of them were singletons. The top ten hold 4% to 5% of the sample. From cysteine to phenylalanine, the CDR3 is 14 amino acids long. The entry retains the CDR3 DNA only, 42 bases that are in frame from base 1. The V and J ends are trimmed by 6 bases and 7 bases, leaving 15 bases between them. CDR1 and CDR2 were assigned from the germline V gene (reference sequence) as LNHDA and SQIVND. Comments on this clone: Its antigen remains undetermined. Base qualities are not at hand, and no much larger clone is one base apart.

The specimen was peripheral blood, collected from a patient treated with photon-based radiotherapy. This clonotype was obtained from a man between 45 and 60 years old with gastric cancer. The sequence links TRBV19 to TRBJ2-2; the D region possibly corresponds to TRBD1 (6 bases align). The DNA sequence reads TGTGCCAGTAGGACAACAGGGTTATTCGGGGAGCTGTTTTTT. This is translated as CASRTTGLFGELFF.